The 27 T cell receptor beta chains reported below all come from one sample, sequenced in a study of cytomegalovirus exposure and HLA in healthy donors. The PCR used 60 Vbeta and 13 Jbeta primers. Assay used: immunoSEQ multiplex PCR; TCRdb lists only in-frame clones, some missing. The repertoire holds over 85,000 clones, with roughly four fifths as singletons. The sequenced sample was PBMCs. The receptors originated from a female donor in good health and CMV-seronegative.

The rearrangement links TRBV19 to TRBJ2-7, with a weak D call TRBD1 (6 bases). Trimming pared 2 bases from V and 0 bases from J, leaving 14 bases between. The length of the CDR3 is 16 residues. CDR1 is LNHDA, CDR2 SQIVND, per germline (reference sequence). DNA for the CDR3: TGTGCCAGTAGTATAAGAGGGCAGGGGCACTCCTACGAGCAGTACTTC. Translating gives CASSIRGQGHSYEQYF.

The chain couples TRBV28 to TRBJ1-5, with unresolved D. The CDR3 has 15 residues. Deletions cut 3 bases from V and 5 bases from J, with 14 bases between. Germline V gene lookup returns CDR1 MDHEN and CDR2 SYDVKM. CDR3 in DNA: TGTGCCAGCAGTTTCCGCTTGAGGGTTGATCAGCCCCAGCATTTT. This encodes CASSFRLRVDQPQHF.

This clone was seen a handful of times. This chain links TRBV6-4 with TRBJ2-1, with D perhaps matching TRBD2 (5 bases). Trimming stripped 3 bases from V and 4 bases from J, with 13 bases between. CDR1 is MRHNA, CDR2 SNTAGT, per germline. This CDR3 region has 15 residues. The CDR3 DNA reads TGTGCCAGCAGTGATGCGGGTGGGGAGTACAATGAGCAGTTCTTC. The encoded protein is CASSDAGGEYNEQFF.

The chain joins TRBV10-1 to TRBJ2-7, with 7 bases aligning to TRBD1. Per germline, CDR1 WNHNN and CDR2 SYGVQD (reference sequence). J was trimmed by 0 bases and V by 4 bases; bases with no gene match: 6. This CDR3 spans 15 amino acids. The CDR3 loop is CASSVTGEASYEQYF. The CDR3, as DNA: TGCGCCAGCAGTGTCACAGGGGAAGCCTCCTACGAGCAGTACTTC.

The V gene is TRBV9, the J gene TRBJ1-1; D is unresolved. Germline CDR1 is SGDLS and CDR2 is YYNGEE. The CDR3 covers 13 residues. Trimming removed 1 base from V and 1 base from J, with 5 bases in between. The CDR3 here is CASSVWPNTEAFF. The CDR3, as DNA: TGTGCCAGCAGCGTATGGCCGAACACTGAAGCTTTCTTT.

J is TRBJ2-7 and V is TRBV27; a weak D match, TRBD1 (6 bases). Germline V gene data show CDR1 as MNHEY and CDR2 as SMNVEV (reference sequence). With 6 bases removed from V and 2 bases from J, the gap between germline ends came to 14 bases. The CDR3 extends over 14 amino acids. Here the CDR3 reads CASSMTGGPYEQYF. CDR3 DNA: TGTGCCAGCAGCATGACAGGTGGTCCCTACGAGCAGTACTTC.

The chain couples TRBV5-6 to TRBJ2-6, with 10 nucleotides matching TRBD1. Germline V gene lookup returns CDR1 SGHDT and CDR2 YYEEEE. Trimming at V came to 4 bases and at J to 18 bases, leaving 16 bases not matched to a gene. This CDR3 has 15 residues. The DNA for the CDR3 is TGTGCCAGCAGCGCTCCGGGACAGGGGATGGGCCGGGCGACTTTC. Translating gives CASSAPGQGMGRATF.

This chain connects TRBV11-1 to TRBJ2-7; TRBD1 matches at 9 bases. V shed 6 bases, J shed 6 bases, and the junction held 12 bases outside the gene matches. Germline V gene data show CDR1 as SGHAT and CDR2 as FQDESV (reference sequence). The CDR3 loop spans 15 amino acids. CDR3 protein: CASRRTGTGISEQYF. The CDR3 nucleotides are TGTGCCAGCAGAAGAACCGGGACAGGGATTTCCGAGCAGTACTTC.

DNA of the CDR3: TGTGCCAGCAGTTTACGCCCCTCACTAGCGGGCTTGGACCCGAACACCGGGGAGCTGTTTTTT. It is translated as CASSLRPSLAGLDPNTGELFF. V and J are TRBV27 and TRBJ2-2; 9 nucleotides align to TRBD2. The CDR3 sequence is 21 residues long. The germline V gene has CDR1 MNHEY and CDR2 SMNVEV (reference sequence). After removal of 2 bases from V and 0 bases from J, the junction contained 16 bases not matched to a gene.

There are a few counts of this clone. The chain carries TRBV5-4 and TRBJ2-1, with 10 bases lining up with TRBD2. Germline V gives CDR1 SGHNT, CDR2 YYREEE (reference sequence). The CDR3 loop spans 18 amino acids. Trimming removed 1 base from V and 0 bases from J; junction bases left unmatched: 7. DNA for the CDR3: TGTGCCAGCAGCTTGACGACACTAGCGGGGAGCTCCTACAATGAGCAGTTCTTC. Amino acid sequence: CASSLTTLAGSSYNEQFF.

The chain combines TRBV28 with TRBJ2-5; D is possibly TRBD1 (6 bases). The germline V gene encodes CDR1 MDHEN and CDR2 SYDVKM. The V end was cut by 8 bases, the J end by 4 bases, with 17 bases between. The CDR3 contains 14 residues. The CDR3 DNA reads TGTGCCAGCTCAGGTAGGGGGAATCGAGAGACCCAGTACTTC. This translates into CASSGRGNRETQYF.

The chain has TRBV11-2 and TRBJ2-4, with TRBD2 as a possible D gene (7 bases). The CDR3 spans 17 residues. Trimming took 7 bases from V and 1 from J, leaving 20 bases between them. CDR1 is SGHAT, CDR2 FQNNGV, per germline. CDR3 DNA sequence: TGTGCCAGCAATCCATTTCGGGGGGCTTTGGCCAAAAACATTCAGTACTTC. Its translation is CASNPFRGALAKNIQYF.

V usage is TRBV27 and J usage is TRBJ1-2; D might be TRBD1 (6 bases). The CDR3 has 14 residues. The V end lost 2 bases, the J end lost 4 bases, and 11 bases lay between the germline ends. The V gene's germline CDR1 is MNHEY and CDR2 SMNVEV (reference sequence). CDR3 sequence reads: CASSLPGHAYGYTF. The CDR3 DNA reads as TGTGCCAGCAGTTTACCGGGACACGCCTATGGCTACACCTTC.

The chain combines TRBV7-3 with TRBJ1-1; D is uncertain. The germline V gene has CDR1 SGHTA and CDR2 FQGTGA. The CDR3 sequence is 16 residues long. Trimming took 5 bases from V and 5 from J, leaving 21 bases between them. This chain's CDR3 is CASSPRGRLELTEAFF. The CDR3 DNA reads as TGTGCCAGCAGCCCCAGAGGGCGGCTTGAATTGACTGAAGCTTTCTTT.

The chain combines TRBV2 with TRBJ2-7; tentatively, D is TRBD1 (6 bases). Germline V lookup: CDR1 SNHLY, CDR2 FYNNEI. This CDR3 has 11 residues. Trimming removed 6 bases at V and 10 bases at J, with 13 bases between. The CDR3, as DNA: TGTGCCAGCAGCCAGGACAGACCCCAGTACTTC. This encodes CASSQDRPQYF.

A single count supports this clone. The genes are TRBV7-9 and TRBJ2-1, with 7 nucleotides matching TRBD1. CDR3 size: 15 residues. Looked up from germline, CDR1 is SEHNR and CDR2 is FQNEAQ (reference sequence). V lost 5 bases to trimming and J lost 8 bases; unmatched junction nucleotides: 12. The CDR3 DNA reads TGTGCCAGCAGCCGGACAGGAATCAAGATCGATGAGCAGTTCTTC. Encoded protein: CASSRTGIKIDEQFF.

The chain joins TRBV5-1 to TRBJ2-7, with 9 bases matching TRBD2. The germline CDR1 and CDR2 sequences are SGHRS and YFSETQ. CDR3 length equals 16 residues. V gave up 0 bases and J gave up 6 bases; unmatched junction bases: 10. The CDR3 DNA reads as TGCGCCAGCAGCTTGGGGCCGGCTAGCGGGGTTACCGAGCAGTACTTC. It yields the protein CASSLGPASGVTEQYF. Filled out from reference TRBV5-1 and TRBJ2-7, the complete variable domain reads KAGVTQTPRYLIKTRGQQVTLSCSPISGHRSVSWYQQTPGQGLQFLFEYFSETQRNKGNFPGRFSGRQFSNSRSEMNVSTLELGDSALYLCASSLGPASGVTEQYFGPGTRLTVT.

The chain has TRBV5-1 and TRBJ2-2; possibly TRBD2 for D (6 bases). The length of the CDR3 is 14 residues. Germline CDR1 and CDR2: SGHRS and YFSETQ. Trimming took 3 bases from V and 3 from J, leaving 9 bases between them. For the CDR3, the DNA is TGCGCCAGCAGCTCGGGACTGGACACCGGGGAGCTGTTTTTT. Protein sequence: CASSSGLDTGELFF.

This clone was seen a few times. This sequence joins TRBV5-1 and TRBJ1-1, with 10 bases identical to TRBD1. The CDR3 has 17 amino acids. J was trimmed by 0 bases and V by 5 bases; bases with no gene match: 10. Germline CDR1 reads SGHRS; CDR2 reads YFSETQ. Written as DNA, the CDR3 is TGCGCCAGCAGTTCAATCGGGACAGGGGAACTGAACACTGAAGCTTTCTTT. Amino acid sequence: CASSSIGTGELNTEAFF. Supplemented by reference TRBV5-1 and TRBJ1-1, the full variable domain reads KAGVTQTPRYLIKTRGQQVTLSCSPISGHRSVSWYQQTPGQGLQFLFEYFSETQRNKGNFPGRFSGRQFSNSRSEMNVSTLELGDSALYLCASSSIGTGELNTEAFFGQGTRLTVV.

This rearrangement joins TRBV5-1 to TRBJ2-5, with TRBD2 matching over 13 bases. Looked up from germline, CDR1 is SGHRS and CDR2 is YFSETQ. CDR3 size: 16 residues. J was trimmed by 0 bases and V by 4 bases; bases with no gene match: 3. CDR3 residues: CASSPGLAGHQETQYF. The DNA of the CDR3 is TGCGCCAGCAGCCCGGGACTAGCGGGGCACCAAGAGACCCAGTACTTC.

The table lists this clone with a few counts. This chain connects TRBV30 to TRBJ1-5, with 7 nucleotides matching TRBD1. V lost 4 bases to trimming and J lost 4 bases; unmatched junction nucleotides: 16. Germline assignment: CDR1 GTSNPN and CDR2 SVGIG (reference sequence). The CDR3 runs to 17 residues. The DNA of the CDR3 is TGTGCCTGGACCCGCGGTACCTACAGGGGCGGAAATCAGCCCCAGCATTTT. It specifies CAWTRGTYRGGNQPQHF.

V is TRBV18 and J is TRBJ1-3; a possible D gene is TRBD1 (6 bases). Trimming left V 1 base short and J 0 bases short, with 10 bases between. The CDR3 spans 16 residues. Germline V lookup: CDR1 KGHSH, CDR2 LQKENI. In DNA, the CDR3 is TGTGCCAGCTCACCACTGGACAGCAGCTCTGGAAACACCATATATTTT. It encodes CASSPLDSSSGNTIYF.

This rearrangement joins TRBV6-8 to TRBJ2-5; tentative D call: TRBD2 (5 bases). The CDR3 loop spans 14 amino acids. CDR1 MNHGY and CDR2 SAAAGT come from the germline V gene. Trimming pared 7 bases from V and 2 bases from J, leaving 14 bases between. CDR3 loop: CASISRVIQETQYF. DNA of the CDR3: TGTGCCAGCATTTCGAGGGTCATACAAGAGACCCAGTACTTC.

This chain joins TRBV7-2 and TRBJ1-1; weak D call: TRBD1 (5 bases). V lost 5 bases to trimming and J lost 5 bases, with 12 bases between them. The CDR3 has 13 residues. CDR1 is SGHTA, CDR2 FQGNSA, per germline. CDR3 in DNA: TGTGCCAGCAGCACGTCAGGGAGGACTGAAGCTTTCTTT. This translates into CASSTSGRTEAFF. Filled out from reference TRBV7-2 and TRBJ1-1, the complete variable domain reads GAGVSQSPSNKVTEKGKDVELRCDPISGHTALYWYRQSLGQGLEFLIYFQGNSAPDKSGLPSDRFSAERTGGSVSTLTIQRTQQEDSAVYLCASSTSGRTEAFFGQGTRLTVV.

This clone showed up just a few times. The gene calls are TRBV6-4 and TRBJ2-1; 14 bases fit TRBD2. From germline, CDR1 is MRHNA and CDR2 SNTAGT. Trimming cost V 3 bases and J 8 bases; bases outside gene matches: 3. The CDR3 loop spans 15 amino acids. CDR3 region: CASSETSGGADEQFF. In nucleotides, the CDR3 is TGTGCCAGCAGTGAGACTAGCGGGGGGGCCGATGAGCAGTTCTTC.

This rearrangement joins TRBV9 to TRBJ2-7; 11 bases agree with TRBD2. Germline-derived CDR1 and CDR2 are SGDLS and YYNGEE. The CDR3 loop spans 15 amino acids. With V trimmed by 3 bases and J by 4 bases, 6 bases remained unmatched. CDR3: CASSASGTSGYEQYF. DNA for the CDR3: TGTGCCAGCAGCGCATCCGGGACTAGCGGATACGAGCAGTACTTC. The full variable domain, in which reference TRBV9 and TRBJ2-7 provide the parts outside the CDR3, is DSGVTQTPKHLITATGQRVTLRCSPRSGDLSVYWYQQSLDQGLQFLIQYYNGEERAKGNILERFSAQQFPDLHSELNLSSLELGDSALYFCASSASGTSGYEQYFGPGTRLTVT.

This chain links TRBV7-9 with TRBJ2-7, with unresolved D. The germline V gene has CDR1 SEHNR and CDR2 FQNEAQ (reference sequence). This CDR3 is built from 13 residues. V was clipped by 10 bases and J by 1 base, with 14 bases between them. The CDR3: CATHSVMSYEQYF. The CDR3 DNA reads TGTGCCACCCATAGTGTTATGTCCTACGAGCAGTACTTC.